This T cell receptor (beta chain) was observed in a study of vaccination and CD4 T cells after COVID-19. On the study more broadly: Overlapping spike peptides from SARS-CoV-2, HCoV-NL63, HCoV-OC43 and HCoV-229E served to stimulate the cells.

Per the germline V gene, CDR1 is MRHNA and CDR2 is SNTAGT. The CDR3 loop spans 20 amino acids. Between the trimmed V and J ends, which lost 2 bases and 4 bases, there was a span of 24 bases. Cultured CD4+ T cell DNA underwent sequencing with the Oncomine TCR Beta short-read assay. Each CDR3 protein is one row after TCRdb ran MiXCR on the PCR reads. The sample carries around 18,000 distinct CDR3 sequences, about 51% recorded once. By its share, this clonotype is medium-sized. Its antigen is unidentified. As to time point: late sampling 161 to 241 days after vaccination in a few convalescent patients. Specified treatment: roughly 10-day PBMC culture with coronavirus spike peptide pools or control peptides (ViraFEST assay). The authors replaced half the medium with fresh IL-2 medium on days 3 and 7.

The sample in question was CD4+ T cells from blood, cultured in vitro, obtained about 7 months after SARS-CoV-2 vaccination. The receptor comes from a human donor who had recovered from COVID-19. The chain joins TRBV6-4 to TRBJ2-6; possibly TRBD1 for D (6 bases). The CDR3 DNA follows: TGTGCCAGCAGTGACCCTAAGTTTTTGGGGGCGCTGAGGGGGGCCAACGTCCTGACTTTC. It specifies CASSDPKFLGALRGANVLTF.